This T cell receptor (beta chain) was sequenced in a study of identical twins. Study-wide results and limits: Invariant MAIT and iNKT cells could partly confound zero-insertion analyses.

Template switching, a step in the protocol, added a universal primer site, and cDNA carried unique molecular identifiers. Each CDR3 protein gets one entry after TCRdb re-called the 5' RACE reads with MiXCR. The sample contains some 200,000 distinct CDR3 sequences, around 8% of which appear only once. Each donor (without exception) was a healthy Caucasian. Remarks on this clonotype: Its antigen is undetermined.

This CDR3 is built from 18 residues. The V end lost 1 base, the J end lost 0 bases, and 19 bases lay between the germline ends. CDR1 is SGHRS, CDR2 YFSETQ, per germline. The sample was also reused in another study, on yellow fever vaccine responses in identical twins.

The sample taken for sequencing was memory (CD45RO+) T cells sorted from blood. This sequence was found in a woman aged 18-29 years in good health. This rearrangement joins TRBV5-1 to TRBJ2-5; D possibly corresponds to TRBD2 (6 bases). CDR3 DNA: TGCGCCAGCAGCTTGAGTAGGGGAGTTGGACTAAACCAAGAGACCCAGTACTTC. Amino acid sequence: CASSLSRGVGLNQETQYF. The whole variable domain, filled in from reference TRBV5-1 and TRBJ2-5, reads KAGVTQTPRYLIKTRGQQVTLSCSPISGHRSVSWYQQTPGQGLQFLFEYFSETQRNKGNFPGRFSGRQFSNSRSEMNVSTLELGDSALYLCASSLSRGVGLNQETQYFGPGTRLLVL.